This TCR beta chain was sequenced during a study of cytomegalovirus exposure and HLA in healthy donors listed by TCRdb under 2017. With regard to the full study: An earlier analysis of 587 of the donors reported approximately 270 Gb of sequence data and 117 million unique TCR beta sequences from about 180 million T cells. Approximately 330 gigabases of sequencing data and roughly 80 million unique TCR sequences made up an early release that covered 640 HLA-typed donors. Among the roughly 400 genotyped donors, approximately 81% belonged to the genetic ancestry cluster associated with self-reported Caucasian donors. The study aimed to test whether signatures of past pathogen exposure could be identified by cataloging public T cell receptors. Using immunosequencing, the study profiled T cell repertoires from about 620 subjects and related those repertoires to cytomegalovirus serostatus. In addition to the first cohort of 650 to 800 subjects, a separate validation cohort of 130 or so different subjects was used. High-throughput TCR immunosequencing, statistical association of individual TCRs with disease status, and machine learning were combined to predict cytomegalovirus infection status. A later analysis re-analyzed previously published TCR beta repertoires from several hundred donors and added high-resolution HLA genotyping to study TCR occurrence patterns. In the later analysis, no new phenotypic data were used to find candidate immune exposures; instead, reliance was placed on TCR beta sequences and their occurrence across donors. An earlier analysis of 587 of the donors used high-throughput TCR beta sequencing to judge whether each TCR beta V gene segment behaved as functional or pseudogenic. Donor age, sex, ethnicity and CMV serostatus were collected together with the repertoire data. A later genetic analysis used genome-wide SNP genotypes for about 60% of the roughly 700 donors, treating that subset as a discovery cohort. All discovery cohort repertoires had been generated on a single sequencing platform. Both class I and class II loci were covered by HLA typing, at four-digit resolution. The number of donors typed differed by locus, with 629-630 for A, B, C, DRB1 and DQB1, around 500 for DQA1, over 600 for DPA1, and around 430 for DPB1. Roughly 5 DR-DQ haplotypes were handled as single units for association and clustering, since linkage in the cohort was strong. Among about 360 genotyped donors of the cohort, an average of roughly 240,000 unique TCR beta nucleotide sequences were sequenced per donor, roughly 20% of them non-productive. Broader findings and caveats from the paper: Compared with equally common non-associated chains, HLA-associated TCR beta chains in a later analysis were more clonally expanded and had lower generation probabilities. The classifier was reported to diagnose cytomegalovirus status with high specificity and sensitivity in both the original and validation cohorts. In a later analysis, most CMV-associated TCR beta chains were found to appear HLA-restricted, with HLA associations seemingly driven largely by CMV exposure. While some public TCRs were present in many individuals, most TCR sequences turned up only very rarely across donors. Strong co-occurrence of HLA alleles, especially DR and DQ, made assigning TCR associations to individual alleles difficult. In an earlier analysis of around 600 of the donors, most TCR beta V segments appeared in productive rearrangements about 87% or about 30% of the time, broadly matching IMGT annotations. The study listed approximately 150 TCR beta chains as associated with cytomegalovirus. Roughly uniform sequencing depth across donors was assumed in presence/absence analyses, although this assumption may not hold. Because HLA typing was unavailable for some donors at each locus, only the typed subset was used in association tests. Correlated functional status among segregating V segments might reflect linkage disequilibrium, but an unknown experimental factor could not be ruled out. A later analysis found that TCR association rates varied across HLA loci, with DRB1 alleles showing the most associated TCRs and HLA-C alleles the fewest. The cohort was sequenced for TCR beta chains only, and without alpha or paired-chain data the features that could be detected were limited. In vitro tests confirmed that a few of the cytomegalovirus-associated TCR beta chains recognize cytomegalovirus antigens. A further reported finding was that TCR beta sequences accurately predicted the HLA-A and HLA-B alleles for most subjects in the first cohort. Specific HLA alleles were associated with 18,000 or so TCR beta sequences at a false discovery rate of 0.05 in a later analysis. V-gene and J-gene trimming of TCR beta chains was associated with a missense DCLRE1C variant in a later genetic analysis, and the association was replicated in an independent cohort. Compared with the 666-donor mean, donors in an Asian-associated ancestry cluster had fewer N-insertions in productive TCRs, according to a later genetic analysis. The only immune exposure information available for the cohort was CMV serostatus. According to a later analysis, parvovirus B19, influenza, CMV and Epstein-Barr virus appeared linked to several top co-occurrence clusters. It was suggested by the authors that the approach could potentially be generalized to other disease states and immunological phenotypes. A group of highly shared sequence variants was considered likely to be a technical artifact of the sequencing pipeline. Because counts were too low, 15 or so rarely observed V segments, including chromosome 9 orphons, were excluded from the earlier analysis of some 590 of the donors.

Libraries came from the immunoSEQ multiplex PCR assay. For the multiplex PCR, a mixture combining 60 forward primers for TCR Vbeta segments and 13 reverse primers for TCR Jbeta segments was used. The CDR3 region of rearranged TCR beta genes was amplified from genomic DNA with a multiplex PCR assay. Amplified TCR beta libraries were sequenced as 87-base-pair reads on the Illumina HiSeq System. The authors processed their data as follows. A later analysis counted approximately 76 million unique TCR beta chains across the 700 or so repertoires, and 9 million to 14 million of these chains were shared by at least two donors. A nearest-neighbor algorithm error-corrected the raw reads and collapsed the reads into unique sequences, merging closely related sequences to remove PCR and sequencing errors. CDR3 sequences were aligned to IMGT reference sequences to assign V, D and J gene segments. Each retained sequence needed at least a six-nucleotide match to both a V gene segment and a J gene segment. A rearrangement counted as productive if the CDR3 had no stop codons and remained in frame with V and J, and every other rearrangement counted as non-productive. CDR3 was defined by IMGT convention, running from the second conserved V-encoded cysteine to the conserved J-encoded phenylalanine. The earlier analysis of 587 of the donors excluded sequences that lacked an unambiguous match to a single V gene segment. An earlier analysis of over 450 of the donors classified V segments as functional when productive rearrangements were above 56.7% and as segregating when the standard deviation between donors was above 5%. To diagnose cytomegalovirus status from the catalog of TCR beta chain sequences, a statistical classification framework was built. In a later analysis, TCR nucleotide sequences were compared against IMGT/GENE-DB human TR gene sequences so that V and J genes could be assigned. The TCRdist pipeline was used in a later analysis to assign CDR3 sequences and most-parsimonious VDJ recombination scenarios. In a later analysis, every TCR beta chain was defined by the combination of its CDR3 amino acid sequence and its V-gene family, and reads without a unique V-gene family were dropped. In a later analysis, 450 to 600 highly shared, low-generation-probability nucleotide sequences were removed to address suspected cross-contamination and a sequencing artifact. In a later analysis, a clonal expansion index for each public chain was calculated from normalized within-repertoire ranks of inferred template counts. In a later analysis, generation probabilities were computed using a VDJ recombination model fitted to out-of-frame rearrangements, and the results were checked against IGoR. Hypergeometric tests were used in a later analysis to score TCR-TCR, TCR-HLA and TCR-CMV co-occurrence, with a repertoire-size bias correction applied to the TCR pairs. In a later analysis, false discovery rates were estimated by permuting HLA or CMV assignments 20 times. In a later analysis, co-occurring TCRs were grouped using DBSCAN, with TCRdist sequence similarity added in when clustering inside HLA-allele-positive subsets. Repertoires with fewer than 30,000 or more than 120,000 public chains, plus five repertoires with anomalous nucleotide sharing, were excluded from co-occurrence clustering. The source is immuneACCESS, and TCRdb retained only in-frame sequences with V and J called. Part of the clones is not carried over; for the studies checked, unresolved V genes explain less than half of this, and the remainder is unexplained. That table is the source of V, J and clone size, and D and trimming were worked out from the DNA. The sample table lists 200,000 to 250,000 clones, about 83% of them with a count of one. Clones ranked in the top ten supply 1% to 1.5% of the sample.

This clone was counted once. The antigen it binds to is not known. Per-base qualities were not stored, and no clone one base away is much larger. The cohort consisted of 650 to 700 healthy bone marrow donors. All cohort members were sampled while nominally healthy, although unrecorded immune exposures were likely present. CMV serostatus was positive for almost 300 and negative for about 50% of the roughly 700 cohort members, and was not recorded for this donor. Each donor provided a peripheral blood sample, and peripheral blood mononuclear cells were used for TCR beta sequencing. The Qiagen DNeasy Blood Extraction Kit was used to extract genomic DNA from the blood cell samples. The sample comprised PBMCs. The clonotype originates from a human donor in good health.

CDR3 sequence: CASSVTGRNTEAFF. The nucleotide sequence is TGTGCCAGCAGCGTCACAGGGCGGAACACTGAAGCTTTCTTT. The rearranged chain carries TRBV9 and TRBJ1-1; the D region possibly corresponds to TRBD1 (6 bases align). V and J are truncated by 2 bases and 1 base respectively, leaving an intervening sequence of 9 bases. The CDR3 covers 14 residues, taking in both the cysteine and the phenylalanine. Solely the CDR3 DNA is kept, with 42 bases framed from the first base. Reading the germline V gene gives CDR1 SGDLS and CDR2 YYNGEE. The full variable domain, with segments outside the CDR3 supplied by the reference TRBV9 and TRBJ1-1 proteins, appears as DSGVTQTPKHLITATGQRVTLRCSPRSGDLSVYWYQQSLDQGLQFLIQYYNGEERAKGNILERFSAQQFPDLHSELNLSSLELGDSALYFCASSVTGRNTEAFFGQGTRLTVV.